The 8 T cell receptor beta chains below come from one sample, sequenced in a study of T-cell reconstitution after alpha-beta-depleted transplantation in children. TCRbeta library construction was performed incorporating unique molecular identifiers. MiXCR, applied by TCRdb to the PCR reads, yields one record per CDR3 protein. Here the sample spans approximately 390,000 distinct CDR3 sequences, about a tenth being singletons. The material sequenced was PBMCs from the stem cell graft donor, taken from the stem cell graft. These receptor sequences come from a human donor who donated a stem cell graft to a child with acute myeloid leukemia.

The chain couples TRBV7-2 to TRBJ2-1, with 9 bases matching TRBD1. Germline CDR1 is SGHTA and CDR2 is FQGNSA. Trimming took 6 bases from V and 7 from J; bases not matched to a gene: 7. The CDR3 is made up of 14 amino acids. CDR3 in amino acids: CASSWDRVENEQFF. DNA for the CDR3: TGTGCCAGCAGTTGGGACAGGGTAGAGAATGAGCAGTTCTTC.

This clonotype was recorded many times. CDR3 DNA: TGTGCCTGGAGCGAGACAGCAAGTGGGCAGTTCTTC. The encoded protein is CAWSETASGQFF. This chain connects TRBV30 to TRBJ2-1, with D possibly TRBD1 on 5 matching bases. The V end lost 3 bases, the J end lost 12 bases, and 15 bases lay between the germline ends. Per the germline V gene, CDR1 is GTSNPN and CDR2 is SVGIG (reference sequence). CDR3 length: 12 amino acids.

This chain links TRBV12-5 with TRBJ2-3; the D gene is possibly TRBD1 (6 bases). Trimming pared 1 base from V and 3 bases from J, leaving 14 bases between. The CDR3 length is 16 residues. Germline lookup yields CDR1 LGHNT and CDR2 FRNRAP. The CDR3: CASGLGRITGTDTQYF. Written as DNA, the CDR3 is TGTGCTAGTGGTTTGGGACGAATCACAGGGACAGATACGCAGTATTTT.

This clonotype was found a few times. The rearrangement uses TRBV6-5 and TRBJ1-1; D perhaps matches TRBD1 (5 bases). Trimming removed 0 bases at V and 0 bases at J, with 14 bases between. This CDR3 contains 17 residues. The V gene's germline CDR1 is MNHEY and CDR2 SVGAGI. The CDR3 loop is CASSYSIGGSVNTEAFF. The CDR3 DNA follows: TGTGCCAGCAGTTACTCGATCGGGGGTTCGGTGAACACTGAAGCTTTCTTT.

The chain is built from TRBV4-1 and TRBJ2-1; TRBD2 matches at 11 bases. The CDR3 is made up of 17 amino acids. Trimming cost V 4 bases and J 9 bases; bases outside gene matches: 14. From germline, CDR1 is MGHRA and CDR2 YSYEKL. DNA of the CDR3: TGCGCCAGCAGCCCTGGACTAGCGGGTCCCAAGCTGGTTGAGCAGTTCTTC. Translated, it gives CASSPGLAGPKLVEQFF.

This clonotype has only a few counts. The J gene is TRBJ2-3, the V gene TRBV5-1, with 14 bases fitting TRBD2. In germline, CDR1 is SGHRS, CDR2 YFSETQ. V was pared by 3 bases and J by 2 bases, with 8 bases of the junction left unmatched. CDR3 length equals 18 residues. The CDR3 here is CASSSGLAGGSYTDTQYF. The CDR3 DNA reads as TGCGCCAGCAGCTCCGGACTAGCGGGGGGATCATACACAGATACGCAGTATTTT.

This clonotype was counted once. The CDR3 nucleotides are TGTGCCAGCAGCATCCGACTAGTAGCATTCAACGAGCAGTACTTC. Amino acids: CASSIRLVAFNEQYF. The chain combines TRBV5-5 with TRBJ2-7; maybe TRBD2 (6 bases). Trimming cost V 4 bases and J 5 bases, with 19 bases left between them. The CDR3 contains 15 residues. Germline assignment: CDR1 SGHKS and CDR2 YYEKEE (reference sequence).

This rearrangement joins TRBV11-2 to TRBJ2-2; no clear D gene. V lost 1 base, J lost 3 bases, and 9 bases lay in between. From germline, CDR1 is SGHAT and CDR2 FQNNGV. CDR3 length equals 15 residues. The CDR3 spells CASSLGVMDTGELFF. CDR3 in DNA: TGTGCCAGCAGCTTAGGAGTTATGGACACCGGGGAGCTGTTTTTT.